The clone carrying this T cell receptor (beta chain) was counted between two and nine times. Only in-frame clones appear in the TCRdb table, and some are missing; sequencing was by immunoSEQ multiplex PCR. The sample yields over a thousand clones, approximately 35% seen once. V was pared by 4 bases and J by 1 base, with 7 bases between. CDR3 size: 13 residues. From germline, CDR1 is MNHGY and CDR2 SAAAGT. The sample originates from a study of T cells in localized non-small cell lung cancer. The chain has TRBV6-8 and TRBJ1-1, with D possibly being TRBD1 (5 bases). This receptor was identified in a female donor aged 60 or older with stage II lung adenocarcinoma. The source was lung tumor tissue, collected before any cancer treatment. CDR3 sequence reads: CASSLTGNTEAFF. CDR3 sequence (DNA): TGTGCCAGCAGTTTAACAGGGAACACTGAAGCTTTCTTT.